Sequencing of this TCR beta chain was carried out in a study of glioma-infiltrating T cells after dendritic cell vaccination. This CDR3 contains 17 residues. Looked up from germline, CDR1 is SGHDT and CDR2 is YYEEEE. Deletions cut 0 bases from V and 3 bases from J, with 18 bases between. TCRdb's copy holds only in-frame clones and misses some; the assay was immunoSEQ multiplex PCR. The sample consists of under 40,000 clones, 90% of them appearing once. The TCR comes from a human donor with glioblastoma. The chain joins TRBV5-6 to TRBJ1-2; D may be TRBD1 (5 bases). The sequenced sample was blood, obtained before dendritic cell vaccination. The CDR3 DNA sequence: TGTGCCAGCAGCTTGGCGGTCAGGGCACACTTCGACTATGGCTACACCTTC. This codes for CASSLAVRAHFDYGYTF.